This TCR beta chain emerged from a study of blood T cell repertoires in COVID-19. Across the study: Italy, Spain and the United States were the sources of the convalescent and acute COVID-19 samples. Sample material is recorded as cDNA or gDNA derived from T cells, B-cell-depleted T cells, or PBMCs.

Seattle's cohort entered during active infection and was followed longitudinally. Germline-derived CDR1 and CDR2 are LNHDA and SQIVND (reference sequence). There are 13 residues in the CDR3. Trimming shortened V by 8 bases and J by 5 bases, and 13 bases separated the two germline ends. The authors' processing: Nucleated cell number was recorded as an estimate derived from reference gene primer amplification. Assay: immunoSEQ multiplex PCR; the TCRdb copy retains only in-frame clones and omits some. That table supplies the V and J calls and clone size; D and trimming were determined from the DNA. The table records tens of thousands of clones, approximately 87% of them present only once.

The sequenced material came from peripheral blood. V gene TRBV19 combines with J gene TRBJ2-1; a weak D match, TRBD2 (6 bases). The sequence came from a woman between 55 and 75 years old with COVID-19, enrolled during active disease. As DNA, the CDR3 is TGTGCCAGTGGCCGGGACTCACACAATGAGCAGTTCTTC. Protein product: CASGRDSHNEQFF.